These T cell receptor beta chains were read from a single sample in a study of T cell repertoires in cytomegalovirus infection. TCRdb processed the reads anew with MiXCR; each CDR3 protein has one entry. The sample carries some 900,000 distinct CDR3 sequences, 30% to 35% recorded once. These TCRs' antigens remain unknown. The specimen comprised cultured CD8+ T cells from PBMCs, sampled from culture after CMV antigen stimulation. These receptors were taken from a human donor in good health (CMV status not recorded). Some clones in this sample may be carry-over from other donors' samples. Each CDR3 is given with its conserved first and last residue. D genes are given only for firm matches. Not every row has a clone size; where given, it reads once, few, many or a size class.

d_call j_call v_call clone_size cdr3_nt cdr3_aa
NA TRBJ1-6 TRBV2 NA TGTGCCAGCAGTGAAGCGCAGGCAGTCAATTCACCCCTCCACTTT CASSEAQAVNSPLHF
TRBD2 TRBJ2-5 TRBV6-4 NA TGTGCCAGTACTCCCAGGCGGGGGGTTTCAGAGACCCAGTACTTC CASTPRRGVSETQYF
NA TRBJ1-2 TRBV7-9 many TGTGCCAGCAGCAACTCCGGGACGGAGAAATATGGCTACACCTTC CASSNSGTEKYGYTF
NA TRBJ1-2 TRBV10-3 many TGTGCCATCACACCCTCACAGGTCGCGGGTTCTGACTATGGCTACACCTTC CAITPSQVAGSDYGYTF
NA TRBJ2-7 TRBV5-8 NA TGTGCCAGCAGCCCGCACGGGGGCTGGGCCTACGAGCAGTACTTC CASSPHGGWAYEQYF
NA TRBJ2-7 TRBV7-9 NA TGTGCCAGCCAACTTAACTCCTACGAGCAGTACTTC CASQLNSYEQYF
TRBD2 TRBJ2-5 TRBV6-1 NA TGTGCCAGCAGTGATAGCGGGGGGAGCTCCCAGGAGACCCAGTACTTC CASSDSGGSSQETQYF
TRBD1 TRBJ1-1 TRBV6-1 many TGTGCCAGCAGTGTGGGGACAGGGTCGGCTTTCTTT CASSVGTGSAFF
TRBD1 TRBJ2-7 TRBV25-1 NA TGTGCCAGCAGTGACGGCCGGGACAGGCCTCACGAGCAGTACTTC CASSDGRDRPHEQYF
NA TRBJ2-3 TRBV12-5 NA TGTGCTAGTGGCCCCGCGGGACTCACAGATACGCAGTATTTT CASGPAGLTDTQYF
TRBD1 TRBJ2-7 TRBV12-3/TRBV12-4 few TGTGCCAGCAGTTTACCGGGACAGGTTTACGAGCAGTACTTC CASSLPGQVYEQYF
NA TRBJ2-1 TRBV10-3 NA TGTGCCATCGCGCCCCCGAGGAGCTCCTACAATGAGCAGTTCTTC CAIAPPRSSYNEQFF
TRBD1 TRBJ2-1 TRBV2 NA TGTGCCAGTGATTTCCGGGACAGGGAGGGATCCTCCTCCTACAATGAGCAGTTCTTC CASDFRDREGSSSYNEQFF
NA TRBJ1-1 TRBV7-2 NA TGTGCCAGCAGCTTAGAGGGCCTGAACACTAAAGCTTTCTTT CASSLEGLNTKAFF
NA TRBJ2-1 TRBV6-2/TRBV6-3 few TGTGCCAGCAGTTCGCCGACAGGGAGGACCGGAGTTATCAATGAGCAGTTCTTC CASSSPTGRTGVINEQFF
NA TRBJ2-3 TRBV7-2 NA TGTGCCAGCAGCTCAATAGCGCGGTGGGGATCAACAGATACGCAGTATTTT CASSSIARWGSTDTQYF
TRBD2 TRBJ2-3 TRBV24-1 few TGTGCCACCAGTGATAGCGGGGCCTCGTTCACAGATACGCAGTATTTT CATSDSGASFTDTQYF
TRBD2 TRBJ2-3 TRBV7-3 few TGTGCCAGCAGCTTAAAGGCGGCGGGGGATGGCACAGATACGCAGTATTTT CASSLKAAGDGTDTQYF
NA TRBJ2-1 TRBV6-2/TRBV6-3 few TGTGCCAGCAGTTACAGGGGGCGGGGGCGAAACAATGAGCAGTTCTTC CASSYRGRGRNNEQFF
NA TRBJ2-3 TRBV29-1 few TGCAGCGTTGGTTTGGCAGATACGCAGTATTTT CSVGLADTQYF
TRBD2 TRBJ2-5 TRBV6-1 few TGTGCCAGCAGTGAAGCGCTTGCGGGGGGCAGTGAGACCCAGTACTTC CASSEALAGGSETQYF
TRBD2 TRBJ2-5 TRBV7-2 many TGTGCCAGCAGCTATAGCGGGGGGGCGGTAGAGACCCAGTACTTC CASSYSGGAVETQYF
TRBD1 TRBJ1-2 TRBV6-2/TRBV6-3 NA TGTGCCAGCAGCTTCAAGTCCTTCGGGACAGGGGATGGCTACACCTTC CASSFKSFGTGDGYTF
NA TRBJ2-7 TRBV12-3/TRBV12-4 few TGTGCCAGCAGTTTTTTGACAGACCCCTACGAGCAGTACTTC CASSFLTDPYEQYF
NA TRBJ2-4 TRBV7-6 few TGTGCCAGCAGCTTAGTGTTCGCGGGGCCCGGCAACATTCAGTACTTC CASSLVFAGPGNIQYF
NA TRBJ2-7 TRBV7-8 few TGTGCCAGCAGCTACAGGGCCTCCTACGAGCAGTACTTC CASSYRASYEQYF
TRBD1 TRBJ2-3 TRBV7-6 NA TGTGCCAGCAGTGACCGCGGGACAGGGGGCTCTCGTACGCAGTATTTT CASSDRGTGGSRTQYF
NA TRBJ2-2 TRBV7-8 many TGTGCCAGCAGCTCGCACACCGGGGAGCTGTTTTTT CASSSHTGELFF
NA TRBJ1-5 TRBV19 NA TGTGCCAGTAGTATGGTCACCTGGGCACCCAATCAGCCCCAGCATTTT CASSMVTWAPNQPQHF
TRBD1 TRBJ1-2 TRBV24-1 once TGTGCCACCAGCTCAACGGACAGGGACTATGGCTACACCTTC CATSSTDRDYGYTF
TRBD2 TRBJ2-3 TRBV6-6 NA TGTGCCAGCAGTTACGCCGCGGGGGGGGATACGCAGTATTTT CASSYAAGGDTQYF
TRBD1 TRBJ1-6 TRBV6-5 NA TGTGCCAGCAGTTTTGGGACAGGGGGTTCCCATAATTCACCCCTCCACTTT CASSFGTGGSHNSPLHF
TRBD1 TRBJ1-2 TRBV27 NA TGTGCCAGCAGTGTGGGGACAGGATTAGGAGGCTACACCTTC CASSVGTGLGGYTF
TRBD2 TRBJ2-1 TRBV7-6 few TGTGCCAGCAGTATGGGACTAGCCAACAATCATGAGCAGTTCTTC CASSMGLANNHEQFF
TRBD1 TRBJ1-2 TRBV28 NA TGTGCCAGCAGCCCTCATCCGGGACAGGATCCCTATGGCTACACCTTC CASSPHPGQDPYGYTF
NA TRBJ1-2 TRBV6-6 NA TGTGCCAGCAGCCCCGGGGGGGGTTTCCATGGCTACACCTTC CASSPGGGFHGYTF
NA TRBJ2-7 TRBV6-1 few TGTGCCAGCAAGAACTCCTACGAGCAGTACTTC CASKNSYEQYF
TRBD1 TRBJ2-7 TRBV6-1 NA TGTGCCAGCAGTGGCGACAGGGGATTGGGGCAGTACTTC CASSGDRGLGQYF
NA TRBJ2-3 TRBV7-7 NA TGTGCTAGCAGCCGGGGCCACACAGATACGCAGTATTTT CASSRGHTDTQYF
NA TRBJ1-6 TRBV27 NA TGTGCCAGCAGTTTCGGCAGGGGTTCACCCCTCCACTTT CASSFGRGSPLHF
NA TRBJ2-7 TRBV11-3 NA TGTGCCAGCAGCTTAGATTACTCCCCAGGTGTTGAGCAGTACTTC CASSLDYSPGVEQYF
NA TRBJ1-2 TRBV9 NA TGTGCCAGCAGCGAGCCCGGGGTCGGGCATGGCTACACCTTC CASSEPGVGHGYTF
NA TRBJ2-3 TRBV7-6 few TGTGCCAGCAGCTTAGGAGCGCCGGATACGCAGTATTTT CASSLGAPDTQYF
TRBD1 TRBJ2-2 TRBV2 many TGTGCCAGCTCAGGGGGGAACACCGGGGAGCTGTTTTTT CASSGGNTGELFF
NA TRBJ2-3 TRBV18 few TGTGCCAGCTCACCAGTCACTGGACCTAGCACAGATACGCAGTATTTT CASSPVTGPSTDTQYF
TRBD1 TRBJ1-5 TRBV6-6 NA TGTGCCAGCAGCCGCAGGGGGGGAGGCGAGCAGCCCCAGCATTTT CASSRRGGGEQPQHF
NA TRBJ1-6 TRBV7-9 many TGTGCCAGCAGCTGGAATAATTCACCCCTCCACTTT CASSWNNSPLHF
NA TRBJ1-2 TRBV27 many TGTGCCAGCAGTTTATATCCGGGGCCCCGGACGGGTGCGGACTATGGCTACACCTTC CASSLYPGPRTGADYGYTF